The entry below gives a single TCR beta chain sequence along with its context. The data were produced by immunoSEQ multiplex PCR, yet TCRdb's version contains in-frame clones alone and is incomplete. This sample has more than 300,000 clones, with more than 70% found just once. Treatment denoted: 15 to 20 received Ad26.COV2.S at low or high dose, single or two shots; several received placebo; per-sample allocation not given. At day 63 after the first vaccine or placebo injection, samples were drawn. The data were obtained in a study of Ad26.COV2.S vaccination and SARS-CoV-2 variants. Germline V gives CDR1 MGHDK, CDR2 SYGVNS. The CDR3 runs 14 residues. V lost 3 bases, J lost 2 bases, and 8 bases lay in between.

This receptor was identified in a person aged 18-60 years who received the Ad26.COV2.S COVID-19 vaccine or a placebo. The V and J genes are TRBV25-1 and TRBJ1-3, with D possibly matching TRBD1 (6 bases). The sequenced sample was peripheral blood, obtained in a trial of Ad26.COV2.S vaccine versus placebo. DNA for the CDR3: TGTGCCAGCAGTGATGCAGGGGCTGGAAACACCATATATTTT. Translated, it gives CASSDAGAGNTIYF.